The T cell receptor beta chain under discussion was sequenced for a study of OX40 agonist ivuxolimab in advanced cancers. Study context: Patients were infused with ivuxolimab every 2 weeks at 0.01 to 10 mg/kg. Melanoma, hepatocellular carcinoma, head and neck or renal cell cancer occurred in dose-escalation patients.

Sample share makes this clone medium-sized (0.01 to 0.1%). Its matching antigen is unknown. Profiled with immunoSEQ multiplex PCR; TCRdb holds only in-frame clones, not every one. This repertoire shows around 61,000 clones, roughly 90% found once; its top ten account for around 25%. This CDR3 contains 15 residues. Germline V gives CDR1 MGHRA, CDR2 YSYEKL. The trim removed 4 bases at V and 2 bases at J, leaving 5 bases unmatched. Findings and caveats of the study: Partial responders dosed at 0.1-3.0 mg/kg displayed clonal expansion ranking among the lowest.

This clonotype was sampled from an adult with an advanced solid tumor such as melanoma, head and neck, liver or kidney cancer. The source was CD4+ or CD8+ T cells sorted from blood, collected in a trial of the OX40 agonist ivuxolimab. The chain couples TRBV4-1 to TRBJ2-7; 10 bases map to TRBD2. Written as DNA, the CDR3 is TGCGCCAGCAGCCCTCTAGCGGGGGCGACCTACGAGCAGTACTTC. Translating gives CASSPLAGATYEQYF.